These T cell receptor beta chains were read from a single sample in a study of T-cell reconstitution after alpha-beta-depleted transplantation in children. MiXCR, applied by TCRdb to the PCR reads, yields one record per CDR3 protein. This sample has about 980,000 distinct CDR3 sequences, with about 31% found just once. Specimen: PBMCs, mostly from graft donor cells, collected 360 days after TCRalphabeta/CD19-depleted stem cell transplant. The receptor source for this set is a boy under two years old who had a stem cell transplant for SCID, so the T cells may come from the graft donor. Both conserved end residues are part of each CDR3. Each record gives: D gene, J gene, clone size, V gene, CDR3 protein, CDR3 DNA. D genes are given only for firm matches. The listing skips clone size in some rows; elsewhere it reads once, few, many or a size class.

- | TRBJ2-1 | - | TRBV12-3/TRBV12-4 | CASRIASLTPQFF | TGTGCCAGCAGAATAGCCAGCTTGACCCCACAGTTCTTC
TRBD2 | TRBJ2-3 | - | TRBV12-3/TRBV12-4 | CASSHVGGVITDTQYF | TGTGCCAGCAGCCATGTTGGGGGGGTGATCACAGATACGCAGTATTTT
- | TRBJ2-4 | few | TRBV20-1 | CSASPLSVAKNIQYF | TGCAGTGCTAGCCCCCTCTCCGTAGCCAAAAACATTCAGTACTTC
- | TRBJ2-1 | - | TRBV29-1 | CSVLPSSYNEQFF | TGCAGCGTTTTACCTAGCTCCTACAATGAGCAGTTCTTC
TRBD1 | TRBJ1-4 | - | TRBV4-2 | CASSQRGLRGPEGEKLFF | TGTGCCAGCAGCCAAAGGGGGCTCCGGGGCCCCGAAGGTGAAAAACTGTTTTTT
- | TRBJ1-1 | - | TRBV5-1 | CASSLVSRLGSQGTEAFF | TGCGCCAGCAGCTTGGTGAGTCGGCTGGGGAGTCAAGGCACTGAAGCTTTCTTT
- | TRBJ1-2 | - | TRBV2 | CASRGEKDRPNYGYTF | TGTGCCAGCAGAGGGGAAAAGGACAGACCCAACTATGGCTACACCTTC
- | TRBJ1-3 | - | TRBV5-4 | CASSFPGTGNTIYF | TGTGCCAGCAGCTTTCCGGGGACTGGAAACACCATATATTTT
- | TRBJ1-3 | few | TRBV2 | CASSEPGGNTIYF | TGTGCCAGCAGTGAACCGGGGGGAAACACCATATATTTT
- | TRBJ1-4 | - | TRBV6-1 | CASSPDSVTNEKLFF | TGTGCCAGCAGTCCGGACAGCGTAACTAATGAAAAACTGTTTTTT
- | TRBJ2-2 | - | TRBV27 | CASSLPVPGPTGELFF | TGTGCCAGCAGCCTCCCGGTTCCAGGACCCACCGGGGAGCTGTTTTTT
TRBD1 | TRBJ1-2 | - | TRBV5-1 | CASSLGPGTGASWAYGYTF | TGCGCCAGCAGCTTGGGGCCCGGGACAGGGGCCTCCTGGGCCTATGGCTACACCTTC
- | TRBJ1-2 | few | TRBV9 | CASSVDGRDYGYTF | TGTGCCAGCAGCGTAGATGGCAGGGACTATGGCTACACCTTC
- | TRBJ2-3 | many | TRBV6-5 | CASSYWSGGTDTQYF | TGTGCCAGCAGTTACTGGTCTGGGGGCACAGATACGCAGTATTTT
- | TRBJ1-1 | - | TRBV28 | CASSLRRVGEAFF | TGTGCCAGCAGTTTGAGGAGGGTAGGGGAAGCTTTCTTT
TRBD1 | TRBJ2-3 | - | TRBV12-3/TRBV12-4 | CASRVEGQISTDTQYF | TGTGCCAGCAGAGTAGAGGGACAGATTAGCACAGATACGCAGTATTTT
- | TRBJ1-2 | - | TRBV4-2 | CASSQATGKLNYGYTF | TGTGCCAGCAGCCAGGCTACAGGGAAACTTAACTATGGCTACACCTTC
- | TRBJ1-2 | - | TRBV29-1 | CSVEHNSGTAYYGYTF | TGCAGCGTGGAACACAATTCTGGCACAGCCTACTATGGCTACACCTTC
TRBD1 | TRBJ2-7 | few | TRBV12-3/TRBV12-4 | CASSSHLGQVYEQYF | TGTGCCAGCAGTTCTCACCTCGGACAGGTCTACGAGCAGTACTTC
- | TRBJ2-7 | - | TRBV4-2 | CASSQAQGKGSYEQYF | TGTGCCAGCAGCCAAGCTCAGGGTAAAGGCTCCTACGAGCAGTACTTC
TRBD2 | TRBJ2-3 | few | TRBV7-4 | CASSWTSQSVTQYF | TGTGCCAGCAGCTGGACTAGCCAATCAGTTACGCAGTATTTT
- | TRBJ2-5 | - | TRBV12-3/TRBV12-4 | CASSPELREETQYF | TGTGCCAGCAGCCCGGAGTTGAGGGAGGAGACCCAGTACTTC
- | TRBJ1-1 | - | TRBV20-1 | CSAPLTLNTEAFF | TGCAGTGCTCCCCTGACCCTGAACACTGAAGCTTTCTTT
TRBD1 | TRBJ1-1 | - | TRBV6-5 | CASSWARGPNTEAFF | TGTGCCAGCAGTTGGGCCAGGGGGCCGAACACTGAAGCTTTCTTT
- | TRBJ2-1 | few | TRBV28 | CASSLPGASYNEQFF | TGTGCCAGCAGTTTACCCGGGGCTAGCTACAATGAGCAGTTCTTC
- | TRBJ2-7 | - | TRBV5-1 | CASSSLAGGGEQYF | TGCGCCAGCAGCTCCCTTGCAGGGGGAGGCGAGCAGTACTTC
TRBD1 | TRBJ1-1 | few | TRBV4-1 | CASSHPDREGTEAFF | TGCGCCAGCAGCCACCCGGACAGGGAGGGTACTGAAGCTTTCTTT
- | TRBJ2-7 | few | TRBV3-1 | CASSQRIRTAGEQYF | TGTGCCAGCAGCCAAAGAATTAGGACAGCGGGCGAGCAGTACTTC
- | TRBJ2-5 | - | TRBV5-5 | CASSLFRTAGRETQYF | TGTGCCAGCAGCTTGTTCCGGACCGCCGGGCGTGAGACCCAGTACTTC
- | TRBJ1-6 | few | TRBV6-1 | CASSDTTGARFNSPLHF | TGTGCCAGCAGTGATACCACCGGGGCACGTTTCAATTCACCCCTCCACTTT
- | TRBJ2-1 | few | TRBV11-2 | CASSSLRGPSSYNEQFF | TGTGCCAGCAGCTCTTTACGAGGGCCGAGCTCCTACAATGAGCAGTTCTTC
- | TRBJ2-7 | - | TRBV10-3 | CAISRGDSYEQYF | TGTGCCATCAGTCGCGGGGATTCCTACGAGCAGTACTTC
- | TRBJ1-2 | - | TRBV6-1 | CASRGAREGTYGYTF | TGTGCCAGCAGGGGTGCCAGAGAGGGGACCTATGGCTACACCTTC
TRBD2 | TRBJ2-1 | - | TRBV11-1 | CASSPVGLARPYNEQFF | TGTGCCAGCAGTCCAGTCGGACTAGCGCGGCCCTACAATGAGCAGTTCTTC
- | TRBJ2-2 | few | TRBV5-6 | CASSFGPMNTGELFF | TGTGCCAGCAGCTTCGGACCGATGAACACCGGGGAGCTGTTTTTT
- | TRBJ2-7 | once | TRBV7-9 | CAVEGRAYEQYF | TGTGCAGTCGAGGGCAGGGCCTACGAGCAGTACTTC
- | TRBJ2-1 | few | TRBV7-3 | CASSFGPGEQFF | TGTGCCAGCAGCTTCGGACCTGGTGAGCAGTTCTTC
TRBD1 | TRBJ1-5 | - | TRBV20-1 | CSAVEGTVNQPQHF | TGCAGTGCCGTCGAGGGGACAGTTAATCAGCCCCAGCATTTT
- | TRBJ2-7 | many | TRBV29-1 | CSVVSAASGYEQYF | TGCAGCGTTGTATCGGCCGCCTCAGGCTACGAGCAGTACTTC
- | TRBJ2-7 | - | TRBV12-3/TRBV12-4 | CASSLREGSPYEQYF | TGTGCCAGCAGCCTCCGAGAGGGCTCTCCCTACGAGCAGTACTTC
- | TRBJ1-2 | few | TRBV7-8 | CASSSLPRGRFNYGYTF | TGTGCCAGCAGCTCATTACCCCGGGGACGTTTTAACTATGGCTACACCTTC
- | TRBJ2-5 | - | TRBV5-1 | CASMGLGETQYF | TGCGCCAGCATGGGGCTGGGGGAGACCCAGTACTTC